The rows below give T cell receptor beta chains drawn from one sample of a study of identical twins. TCRdb re-analysed the 5' RACE reads in MiXCR, keeping a single row per CDR3 protein. The profile covers 300,000 to 400,000 distinct CDR3 sequences, with more than 9% appearing a single time and approximately 7.6% taken by the ten largest. These data also featured in a second study, about yellow fever vaccine responses in identical twins.

Material: CD8+ T cells sorted from blood. These receptors were taken from a woman between 18 and 29 years old in good health. Each CDR3 is given with its conserved first and last residue. A D gene is named only where the DNA matches it firmly. Some rows mark clone size as missing; the rest say once, few, many or name a class of expanded clone.

d_call,v_call,clone_size,j_call,cdr3_aa,cdr3_nt
-,TRBV11-2,few,TRBJ2-7,CASSLAGRAADEQYF,TGTGCCAGCAGCTTAGCCGGGAGAGCGGCCGACGAGCAGTACTTC
TRBD2,TRBV3-1,many,TRBJ2-3,CASSPWTSGGTDTQYF,TGTGCCAGCAGCCCGTGGACTAGCGGGGGAACAGATACGCAGTATTTT
TRBD1,TRBV10-3,-,TRBJ1-2,CAIRTGENYGYTF,TGTGCCATCAGGACAGGGGAAAACTATGGCTACACCTTC
-,TRBV4-1,-,TRBJ2-7,CASSQEFERRYEQYF,TGCGCCAGCAGCCAAGAGTTCGAGAGAAGGTACGAGCAGTACTTC
TRBD2,TRBV7-2,-,TRBJ2-1,CASSLGAGGPRRDEQFF,TGTGCCAGCAGCTTAGGAGCGGGAGGGCCTAGGCGGGATGAGCAGTTCTTC
-,TRBV5-1,-,TRBJ2-2,CASSLPPGDTGELFF,TGCGCCAGCAGCTTGCCCCCGGGGGACACCGGGGAGCTGTTTTTT
-,TRBV24-1,few,TRBJ2-2,CATSAYTSSGELFF,TGTGCCACCAGTGCATATACTAGTTCCGGGGAGCTGTTTTTT
TRBD2,TRBV27,medium-sized,TRBJ2-1,CASSKLAGAGNEQFF,TGTGCCAGCAGTAAACTAGCGGGAGCTGGCAATGAGCAGTTCTTC
TRBD2,TRBV6-2/TRBV6-3,-,TRBJ2-1,CASSYPRTSGSYPSSYNEQFF,TGTGCCAGCAGTTACCCTAGGACTAGCGGGAGCTATCCAAGCTCCTACAATGAGCAGTTCTTC
-,TRBV9,-,TRBJ1-4,CASSVFGSINEKLFF,TGTGCCAGCAGCGTTTTCGGCAGCATTAATGAAAAACTGTTTTTT
TRBD1,TRBV12-3/TRBV12-4,few,TRBJ1-2,CASSLRFGQGASGYTF,TGTGCCAGCAGTTTAAGGTTTGGACAGGGGGCAAGTGGCTACACCTTC
-,TRBV7-8,many,TRBJ2-1,CASSFPGREYNEQFF,TGTGCCAGCAGCTTCCCAGGGCGTGAATACAATGAGCAGTTCTTC
TRBD1,TRBV2,-,TRBJ1-5,CASSYYRGDQPQHF,TGTGCCAGCAGTTATTACAGGGGAGATCAGCCCCAGCATTTT
-,TRBV28,few,TRBJ2-1,CASESGSRSYNEQFF,TGTGCCAGTGAATCAGGGAGCCGCTCCTACAATGAGCAGTTCTTC
TRBD1,TRBV29-1,few,TRBJ1-1,CSVGVPGQGITEAFF,TGCAGCGTTGGCGTCCCGGGACAGGGGATCACTGAAGCTTTCTTT
TRBD1,TRBV5-1,-,TRBJ2-3,CASSRDRGGTDTQYF,TGCGCCAGCAGCCGGGACAGGGGGGGAACAGATACGCAGTATTTT
-,TRBV5-1,few,TRBJ2-1,CASSFGGLSSYNEQFF,TGCGCCAGCAGCTTCGGCGGCCTCAGCTCCTACAATGAGCAGTTCTTC
TRBD2,TRBV10-3,few,TRBJ2-7,CAVGTSGGAGEQYF,TGTGCCGTCGGGACTAGCGGGGGAGCTGGGGAGCAGTACTTC
TRBD2,TRBV10-3,-,TRBJ2-3,CAISESDTGSSGRFHVKMDTQYF,TGTGCCATCAGTGAGTCGGACACTGGGTCTAGCGGGAGGTTCCACGTGAAGATGGATACGCAGTATTTT
TRBD1,TRBV20-1,many,TRBJ2-7,CSAPGTGPDPYEQYF,TGCAGTGCACCCGGGACAGGGCCCGACCCTTACGAGCAGTACTTC
TRBD2,TRBV15,few,TRBJ2-1,CATSREVAGGNNEQFF,TGTGCCACCAGCAGAGAAGTAGCGGGAGGGAACAATGAGCAGTTCTTC
TRBD2,TRBV20-1,-,TRBJ2-5,CSAHGLAGVETQYF,TGCAGTGCTCATGGACTAGCGGGAGTTGAGACCCAGTACTTC
-,TRBV9,few,TRBJ2-4,CASSVDDLAKNIQYF,TGTGCCAGCAGCGTAGACGATCTGGCCAAAAACATTCAGTACTTC